This T cell receptor (beta chain) was documented in a study of T cell responses to AZD1222 COVID-19 vaccine. Study results and caveats: There were mostly white British donors and more females than males, and clonal diversity was possibly underestimated.

Produced via immunoSEQ multiplex PCR; TCRdb's table is partial and in-frame only. The table lists about 160,000 clones, 80% to 95% of them singletons. The CDR3 spans 12 residues. Trimming took 5 bases from V and 8 from J, leaving 10 bases between them. Germline lookup yields CDR1 MNHEY and CDR2 SMNVEV (reference sequence). A remark on this clone: Antigen unknown.

Sequences were derived from peripheral blood, sampled on day 0 of AZD1222 vaccination. The TCR comes from an adult in good health. The chain is built from TRBV27 and TRBJ2-1, with D tentatively TRBD1 (6 bases). CDR3 residues: CASSLQGYEQFF. The CDR3 DNA is TGTGCCAGCAGTCTCCAGGGGTATGAGCAGTTCTTC.